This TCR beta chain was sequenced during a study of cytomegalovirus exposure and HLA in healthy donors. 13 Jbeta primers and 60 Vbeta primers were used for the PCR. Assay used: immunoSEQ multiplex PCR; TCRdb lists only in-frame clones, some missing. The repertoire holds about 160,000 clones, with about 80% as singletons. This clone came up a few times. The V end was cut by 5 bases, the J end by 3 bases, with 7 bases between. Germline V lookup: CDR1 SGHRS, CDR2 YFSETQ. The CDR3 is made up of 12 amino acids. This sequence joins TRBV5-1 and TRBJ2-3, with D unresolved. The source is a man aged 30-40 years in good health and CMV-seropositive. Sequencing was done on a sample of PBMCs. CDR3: CASSYGTDTQYF. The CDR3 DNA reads TGCGCCAGCAGTTACGGTACAGATACGCAGTATTTT.